This T cell receptor (beta chain) was profiled in a study of cytomegalovirus exposure and HLA in healthy donors. Whole-study results and caveats: Near-uniform donor sequencing depth was presumed by presence/absence analyses. Fewer than 200 TCR beta chains were listed as cytomegalovirus-associated. Most observed TCR sequences were rare, whereas some public TCRs were detected in many donors.

Comments on this clone: The antigen remains unidentified.

Healthy bone marrow donors supplied every sample. Vbeta (60) and Jbeta (13) primers were used in the PCR. Only in-frame clones appear in the TCRdb table, and some are missing; sequencing was by immunoSEQ multiplex PCR. Here the sample spans roughly 130,000 clones, approximately 72% being singletons. V was trimmed by 5 bases and J by 2 bases, leaving 6 bases between them. This CDR3 region has 12 residues. In germline, CDR1 is MNHEY, CDR2 SVGAGI. The receptor comes from a man aged 18 to 29 in good health and CMV-seronegative. The J gene is TRBJ1-2, the V gene TRBV6-5; no reliable D call. Sequencing used PBMCs. CDR3: CASSTSNYGYTF. The CDR3 DNA follows: TGTGCCAGCAGTACGAGCAACTATGGCTACACCTTC.